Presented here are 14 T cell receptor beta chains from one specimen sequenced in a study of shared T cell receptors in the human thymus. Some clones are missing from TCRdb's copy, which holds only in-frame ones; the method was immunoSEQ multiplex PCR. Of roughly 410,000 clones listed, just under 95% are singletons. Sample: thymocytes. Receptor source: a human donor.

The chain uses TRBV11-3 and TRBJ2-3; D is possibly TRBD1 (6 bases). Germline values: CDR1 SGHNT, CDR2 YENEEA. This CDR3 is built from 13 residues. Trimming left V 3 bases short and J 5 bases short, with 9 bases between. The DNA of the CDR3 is TGTGCCAGCAGCTTCAGGGGTAGAGATACGCAGTATTTT. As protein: CASSFRGRDTQYF.

The CDR3 region has the DNA TGTGCCAGCAGCCCTAACCTGCGTCCCTCAGGCCCCTACAATGAGCAGTTCTTC. It yields the protein CASSPNLRPSGPYNEQFF. The chain carries TRBV9 and TRBJ2-1; D is unresolved. The CDR3 is 18 amino acids. Germline lookup yields CDR1 SGDLS and CDR2 YYNGEE. V lost 4 bases and J lost 2, with 22 bases in between.

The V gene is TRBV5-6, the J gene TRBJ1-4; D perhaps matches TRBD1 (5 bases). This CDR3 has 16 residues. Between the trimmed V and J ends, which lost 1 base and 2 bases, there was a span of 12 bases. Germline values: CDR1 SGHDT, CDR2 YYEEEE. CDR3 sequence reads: CASSLSQAITNEKLFF. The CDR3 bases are TGTGCCAGCAGCTTGTCACAGGCCATCACTAATGAAAAACTGTTTTTT. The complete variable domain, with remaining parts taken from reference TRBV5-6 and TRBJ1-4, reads DAGVTQSPTHLIKTRGQQVTLRCSPKSGHDTVSWYQQALGQGPQFIFQYYEEEERQRGNFPDRFSGHQFPNYSSELNVNALLLGDSALYLCASSLSQAITNEKLFFGSGTQLSVL.

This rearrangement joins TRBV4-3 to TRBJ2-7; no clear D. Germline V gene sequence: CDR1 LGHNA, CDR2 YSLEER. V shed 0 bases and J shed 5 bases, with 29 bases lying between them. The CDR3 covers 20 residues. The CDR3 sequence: CASSQDPGRFSGLLRHEQYF. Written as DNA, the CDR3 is TGCGCCAGCAGCCAAGATCCGGGCAGGTTCTCTGGGCTACTACGGCACGAGCAGTACTTC.

The CDR3 reads CASSQLGRSPSYEQYF. CDR3 coding DNA: TGCGCCAGCAGCCAATTGGGTCGCAGCCCTTCCTACGAGCAGTACTTC. The rearrangement joins TRBV4-1 to TRBJ2-7; the D is unclear. Trimming pared 2 bases from V and 1 base from J, leaving 15 bases between. Germline CDR1 reads MGHRA; CDR2 reads YSYEKL. The CDR3 is 16 amino acids.

Here the CDR3 DNA reads TGTGCCAGCAGCTTAAGGGAGGAGGGGGATACGCAGTATTTT. It is translated as CASSLREEGDTQYF. This sequence joins TRBV7-2 and TRBJ2-3, with D perhaps matching TRBD2 (6 bases). Trimming left V 2 bases short and J 6 bases short, with 12 bases between. The CDR3 sequence is 14 residues long. CDR1 is SGHTA, CDR2 FQGNSA, per germline.

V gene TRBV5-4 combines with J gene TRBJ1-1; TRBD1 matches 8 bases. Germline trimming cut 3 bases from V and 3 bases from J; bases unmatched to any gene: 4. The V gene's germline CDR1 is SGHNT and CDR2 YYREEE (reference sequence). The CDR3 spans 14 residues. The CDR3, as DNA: TGTGCCAGCAGCTCCAGGGGGCTTTACACTGAAGCTTTCTTT. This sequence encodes CASSSRGLYTEAFF.

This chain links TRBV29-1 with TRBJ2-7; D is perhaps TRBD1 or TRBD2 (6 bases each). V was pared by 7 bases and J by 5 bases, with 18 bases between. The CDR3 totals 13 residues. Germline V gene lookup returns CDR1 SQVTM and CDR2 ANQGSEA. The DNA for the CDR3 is TGCAGCGCCTATGAAACAGGGAGGCACGAGCAGTACTTC. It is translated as CSAYETGRHEQYF.

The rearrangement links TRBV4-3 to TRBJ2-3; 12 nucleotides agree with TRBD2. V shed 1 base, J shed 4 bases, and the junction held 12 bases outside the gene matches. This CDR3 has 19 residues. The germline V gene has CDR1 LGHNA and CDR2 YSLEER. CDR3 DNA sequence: TGCGCCAGCAGCCAAGGGCTTTTGGCTAGCGGGAGGGCCTCAGATACGCAGTATTTT. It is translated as CASSQGLLASGRASDTQYF.

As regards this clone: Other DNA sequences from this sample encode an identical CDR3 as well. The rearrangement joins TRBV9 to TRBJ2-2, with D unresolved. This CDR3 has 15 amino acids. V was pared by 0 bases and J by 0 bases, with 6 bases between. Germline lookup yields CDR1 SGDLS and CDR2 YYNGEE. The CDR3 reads CASSVGGSNTGELFF. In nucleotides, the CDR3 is TGTGCCAGCAGCGTAGGCGGATCGAACACCGGGGAGCTGTTTTTT.

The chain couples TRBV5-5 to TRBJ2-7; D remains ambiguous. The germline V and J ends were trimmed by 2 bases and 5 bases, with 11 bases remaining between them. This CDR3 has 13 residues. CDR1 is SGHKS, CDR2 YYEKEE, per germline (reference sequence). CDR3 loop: CASSFPPGNEQYF. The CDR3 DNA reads TGTGCCAGCAGCTTCCCCCCGGGTAACGAGCAGTACTTC.

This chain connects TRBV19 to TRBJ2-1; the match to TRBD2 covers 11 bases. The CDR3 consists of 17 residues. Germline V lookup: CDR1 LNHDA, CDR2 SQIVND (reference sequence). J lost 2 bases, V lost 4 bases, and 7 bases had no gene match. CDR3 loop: CASSTLLAGVPYNEQFF. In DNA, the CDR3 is TGTGCCAGTAGTACCCTACTAGCGGGAGTCCCCTACAATGAGCAGTTCTTC.

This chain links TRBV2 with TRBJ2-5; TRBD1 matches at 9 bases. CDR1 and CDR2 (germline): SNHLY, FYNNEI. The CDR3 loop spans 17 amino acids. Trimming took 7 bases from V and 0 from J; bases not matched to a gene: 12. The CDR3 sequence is CASTLFPGQGNQETQYF. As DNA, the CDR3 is TGTGCCAGCACCCTTTTTCCGGGACAGGGTAACCAAGAGACCCAGTACTTC.

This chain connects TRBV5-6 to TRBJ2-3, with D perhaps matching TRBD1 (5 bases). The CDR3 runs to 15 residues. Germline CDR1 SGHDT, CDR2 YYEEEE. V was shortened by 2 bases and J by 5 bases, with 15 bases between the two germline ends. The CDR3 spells CASSFVPQDEDTQYF. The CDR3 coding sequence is TGTGCCAGCAGCTTCGTTCCACAGGACGAAGATACGCAGTATTTT.